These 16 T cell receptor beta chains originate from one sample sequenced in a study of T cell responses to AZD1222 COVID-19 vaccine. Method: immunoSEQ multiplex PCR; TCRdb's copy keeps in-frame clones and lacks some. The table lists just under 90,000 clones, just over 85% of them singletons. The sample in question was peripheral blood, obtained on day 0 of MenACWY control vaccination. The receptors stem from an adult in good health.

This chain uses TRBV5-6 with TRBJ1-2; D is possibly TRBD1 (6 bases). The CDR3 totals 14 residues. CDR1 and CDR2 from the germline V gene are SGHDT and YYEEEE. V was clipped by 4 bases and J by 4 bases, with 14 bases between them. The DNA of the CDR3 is TGTGCCAGCAGCCCACAGGGCTTTGGCTATGGCTACACCTTC. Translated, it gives CASSPQGFGYGYTF.

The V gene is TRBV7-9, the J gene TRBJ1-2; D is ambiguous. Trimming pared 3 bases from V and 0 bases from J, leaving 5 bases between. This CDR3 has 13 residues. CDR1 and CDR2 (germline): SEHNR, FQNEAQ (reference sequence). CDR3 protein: CASSFNTNYGYTF. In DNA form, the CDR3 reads TGTGCCAGCAGCTTTAATACTAACTATGGCTACACCTTC.

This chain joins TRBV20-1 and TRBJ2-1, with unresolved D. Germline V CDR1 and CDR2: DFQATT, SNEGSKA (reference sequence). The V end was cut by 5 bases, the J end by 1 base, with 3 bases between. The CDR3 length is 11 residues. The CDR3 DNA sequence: TGCAGTGCTGGATCCTACAATGAGCAGTTCTTC. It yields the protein CSAGSYNEQFF.

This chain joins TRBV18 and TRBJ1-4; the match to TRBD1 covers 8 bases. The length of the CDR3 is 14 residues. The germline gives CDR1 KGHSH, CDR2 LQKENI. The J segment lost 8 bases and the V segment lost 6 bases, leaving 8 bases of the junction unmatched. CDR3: CASSLGQGYEKLFF. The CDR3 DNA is TGTGCCAGCTCCCTCGGACAGGGTTACGAAAAACTGTTTTTT.

CDR3: CASSSGYRDTNEKLFF. For the CDR3, the DNA is TGTGCCAGCAGCTCCGGATACAGGGATACTAATGAAAAACTGTTTTTT. This chain links TRBV5-5 with TRBJ1-4; D may be TRBD1 (6 bases). V was pared by 3 bases and J by 2 bases, with 14 bases between. This CDR3 spans 16 amino acids. Germline V gives CDR1 SGHKS, CDR2 YYEKEE (reference sequence).

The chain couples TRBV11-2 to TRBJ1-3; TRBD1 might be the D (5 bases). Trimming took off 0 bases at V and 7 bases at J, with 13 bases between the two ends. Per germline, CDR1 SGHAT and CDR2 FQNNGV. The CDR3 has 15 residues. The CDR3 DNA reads TGTGCCAGCAGCTTAGATTGGGCAGGGTGGAACACCATATATTTT. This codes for CASSLDWAGWNTIYF.

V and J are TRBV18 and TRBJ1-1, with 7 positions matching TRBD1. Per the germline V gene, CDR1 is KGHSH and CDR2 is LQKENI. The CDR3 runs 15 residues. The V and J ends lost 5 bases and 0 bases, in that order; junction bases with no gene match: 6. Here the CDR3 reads CASSVNQGVNTEAFF. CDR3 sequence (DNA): TGTGCCAGCTCAGTCAACCAGGGGGTGAACACTGAAGCTTTCTTT.

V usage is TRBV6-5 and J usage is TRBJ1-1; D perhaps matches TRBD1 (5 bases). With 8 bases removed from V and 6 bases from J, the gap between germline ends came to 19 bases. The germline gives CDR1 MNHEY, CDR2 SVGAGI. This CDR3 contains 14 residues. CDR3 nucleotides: TGTGCCAGCGCTGAGCGGGGGGAGGTAGCTGAAGCTTTCTTT. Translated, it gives CASAERGEVAEAFF.

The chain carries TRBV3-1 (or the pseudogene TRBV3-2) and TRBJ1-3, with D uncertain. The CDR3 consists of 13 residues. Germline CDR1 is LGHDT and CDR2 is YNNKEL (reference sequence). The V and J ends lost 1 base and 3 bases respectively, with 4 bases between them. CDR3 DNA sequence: TGTGCCAGCAGCCAAGTAAATGGAAACACCATATATTTT. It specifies CASSQVNGNTIYF.

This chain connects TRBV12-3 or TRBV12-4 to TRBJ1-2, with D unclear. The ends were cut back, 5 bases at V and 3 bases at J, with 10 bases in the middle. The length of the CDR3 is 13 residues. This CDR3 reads CASSPPGHYGYTF. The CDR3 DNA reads TGTGCCAGCAGTCCGCCCGGTCACTATGGCTACACCTTC.

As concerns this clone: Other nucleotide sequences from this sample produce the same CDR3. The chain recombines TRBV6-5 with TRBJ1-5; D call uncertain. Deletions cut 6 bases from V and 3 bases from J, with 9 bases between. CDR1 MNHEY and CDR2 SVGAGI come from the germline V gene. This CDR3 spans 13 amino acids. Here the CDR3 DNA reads TGTGCCAGCAGGCAGGTTAACAATCAGCCCCAGCATTTT. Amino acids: CASRQVNNQPQHF.

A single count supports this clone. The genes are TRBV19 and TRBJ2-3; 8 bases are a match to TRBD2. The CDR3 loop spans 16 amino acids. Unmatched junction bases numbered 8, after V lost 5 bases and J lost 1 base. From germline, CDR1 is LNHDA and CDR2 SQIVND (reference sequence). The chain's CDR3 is CASSASRGVGTDTQYF. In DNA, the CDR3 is TGTGCCAGTAGTGCTTCGCGGGGGGTAGGCACAGATACGCAGTATTTT.

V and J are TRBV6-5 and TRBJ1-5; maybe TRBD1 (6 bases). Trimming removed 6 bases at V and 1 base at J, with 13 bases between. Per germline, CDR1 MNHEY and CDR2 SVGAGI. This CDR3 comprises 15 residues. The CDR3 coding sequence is TGTGCCAGCAGAGGGGGAGGCGGCAGCAATCAGCCCCAGCATTTT. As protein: CASRGGGGSNQPQHF.

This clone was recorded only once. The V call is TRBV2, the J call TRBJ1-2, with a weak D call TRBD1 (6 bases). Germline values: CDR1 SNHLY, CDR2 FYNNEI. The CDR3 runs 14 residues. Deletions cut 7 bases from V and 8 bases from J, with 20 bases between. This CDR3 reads CASKVLGGLIGYTF. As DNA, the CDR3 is TGTGCCAGCAAGGTTTTGGGGGGCCTAATCGGCTACACCTTC.

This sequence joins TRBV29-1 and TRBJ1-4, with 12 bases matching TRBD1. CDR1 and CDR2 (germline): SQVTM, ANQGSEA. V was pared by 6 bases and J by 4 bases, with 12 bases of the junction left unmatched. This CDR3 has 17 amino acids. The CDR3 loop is CSVFEPGQGAINEKLFF. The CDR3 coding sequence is TGCAGCGTCTTCGAACCGGGACAGGGGGCCATTAATGAAAAACTGTTTTTT.

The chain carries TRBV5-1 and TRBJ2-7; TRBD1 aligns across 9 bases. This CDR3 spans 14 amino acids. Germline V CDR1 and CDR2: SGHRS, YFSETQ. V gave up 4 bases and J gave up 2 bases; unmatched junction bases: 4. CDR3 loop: CASSPGTGTYEQYF. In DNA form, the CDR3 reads TGCGCCAGCAGCCCAGGGACAGGGACCTACGAGCAGTACTTC. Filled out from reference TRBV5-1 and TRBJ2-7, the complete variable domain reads KAGVTQTPRYLIKTRGQQVTLSCSPISGHRSVSWYQQTPGQGLQFLFEYFSETQRNKGNFPGRFSGRQFSNSRSEMNVSTLELGDSALYLCASSPGTGTYEQYFGPGTRLTVT.